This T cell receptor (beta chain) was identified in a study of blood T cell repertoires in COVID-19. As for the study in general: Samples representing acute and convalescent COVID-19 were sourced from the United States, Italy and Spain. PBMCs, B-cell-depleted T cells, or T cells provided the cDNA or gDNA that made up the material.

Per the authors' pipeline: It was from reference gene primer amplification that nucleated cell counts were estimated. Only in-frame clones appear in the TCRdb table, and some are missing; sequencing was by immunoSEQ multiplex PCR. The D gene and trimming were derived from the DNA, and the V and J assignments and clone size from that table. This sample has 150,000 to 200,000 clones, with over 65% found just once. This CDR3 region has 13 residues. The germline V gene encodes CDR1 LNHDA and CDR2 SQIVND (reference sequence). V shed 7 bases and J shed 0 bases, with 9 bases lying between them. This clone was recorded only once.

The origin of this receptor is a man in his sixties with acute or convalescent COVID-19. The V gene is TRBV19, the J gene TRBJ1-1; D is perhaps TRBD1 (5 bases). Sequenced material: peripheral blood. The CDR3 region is CASNRQMNTEAFF. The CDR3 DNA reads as TGTGCCAGTAACCGACAGATGAACACTGAAGCTTTCTTT.